The entry that follows covers one T cell receptor beta chain sequence. Its antigen is currently not known. There are no base qualities to consult, and no much larger clone falls within one base. TCR CDR3 regions were amplified from genomic DNA by multiplex PCR using the deep immunoSEQ assay. For each cell subset, the extracted genomic DNA was distributed evenly across all wells of several immunoSEQ 96-well plates, and each plate served as one replicate. For sorted subsets, around 200 ng genomic DNA, equal to 25,000 to 35,000 T cell genomes, was loaded into each replicate PCR. Purified libraries were quantified with a Qubit 3.0 fluorometer, sized on a Bioanalyzer 2100, and re-quantified with the KAPA Library Quantification kit. Every immunoSEQ 96-well plate was sequenced on a separate single-read 150-cycle Illumina NextSeq 550 flow cell. On the study's bioinformatics: Because the immunoSEQ output included only junctional sequences and no quality scores, the filtering could not be the same as the filtering used for full-length reads. To assign V/J genes and CDR3, sequences were annotated against IMGT germline references using PyIR, a Python wrapper for IgBLAST v1.9. Reads were filtered out if the reads had weak V/J assignments (E-value above 1e-6), no CDR3, stop codons, out-of-frame junctions, or ambiguous translated residues. V3J clonotypes were defined by identical inferred V gene, J gene, and CDR3 amino acid sequence. Percentage overlap between repertoires was computed as shared unique clonotypes divided by the size of the smaller repertoire. Three approaches were used to assess repertoire richness: RTK rarefaction, the Chao1 estimator, and Recon v2.1 estimates of unobserved clonotypes. Generation probabilities were computed with OLGA for all TCRbeta clonotypes obtained by the gDNA method from a few donors. This immuneACCESS table, as held by TCRdb, lists in-frame sequences with V and J called but not all clones. Of the missing ones, under half trace to an unresolved V gene in checked studies; the others have no known cause. The V and J calls and clone size were taken over from that table, and D and trimming were inferred from the DNA. This sample holds about 2 million clones; about 95% were observed only once. The ten largest clones represent 0.1% to 0.15% of the sample.

This record belongs to a study of shared clonotypes between healthy human individuals (dated by TCRdb to 2020 to 2022). General notes on the study: A couple of women and three men aged 18 to 49 years were included in the cohort. For each donor, three plates each were used for CD4 naive and CD4 memory, two plates were used for CD8 naive, and one plate was used for CD8 memory. The study deeply sequenced blood TCR repertoires of about 5 healthy adults to estimate repertoire size and the extent of clonotype sharing between individuals. Different laboratories and diverse techniques were used to prepare libraries and sequence TCR repertoires, to increase sequencing depth and limit assay-specific biases. Leukapheresis yielded between about 0.94 and 9 billion PBMCs per donor.

The donors were healthy, HIV-negative adults with no recently reported acute infections or vaccinations. All donors were Caucasian adults living in Nashville, Tennessee, USA. CD4+ T cells were enriched by magnetic negative selection, after which naive cells were positively selected on CD45RA and the negative fraction was taken as the memory subset. Blood was collected by leukapheresis, and PBMCs were isolated by Ficoll-Histopaque density gradient centrifugation and then cryopreserved in liquid nitrogen vapor phase. Analytical flow cytometry was used to check the purity and quantity of each magnetically sorted T cell population. Genomic DNA was isolated from each sorted fraction and quantified by UV absorbance on a Nanodrop 2000c. V is pared back by 6 bases and J by 3 bases, with 15 bases lying between the germline termini. The cysteine opens and the phenylalanine closes a CDR3 of 15 amino acids. Just the 45-base CDR3 DNA is kept, in frame starting at base 1. The germline V gene sets CDR1 to MNHEY and CDR2 to SVGAGI.

The research as a whole found: Compared with non-shared clonotypes, clonotypes shared by all four sorted-subset donors had higher generation probabilities. Because the study included a small number of donors, the genetic and exposure-history diversity represented was limited. Sampling was limited to blood, and TCR repertoires in tissue likely differ from TCR repertoires in blood. Sharing across several donors was observed for around 4.8% of naive CD4, about 3.2% of naive CD8, 2.3% of memory CD4, and about 0.38% of memory CD8 clonotypes. Larger estimated clonotype richness was generally found for naive subsets than for memory subsets. Based on pairwise subsampling, the degree of clonotype sharing among donors was expected to be affected by sequencing depth. Incomplete sequencing was indicated by rarefaction of sorted-subset datasets, despite the large sequencing depth.

This receptor was obtained from a man aged 18 to 30 in good health. This chain is built from TRBV6-5 and TRBJ1-3; perhaps TRBD1 is the D gene, with 6 bases matching. Sequences were obtained from naive CD4+ T cells sorted from blood. Explained via the paper, the cell subset or site label denotes: CD45RA+ positively selected. CDR3 sequence: CASRTSTGSGNTIYF. The DNA sequence is TGTGCCAGCAGAACCTCGACAGGCAGTGGAAACACCATATATTTT.